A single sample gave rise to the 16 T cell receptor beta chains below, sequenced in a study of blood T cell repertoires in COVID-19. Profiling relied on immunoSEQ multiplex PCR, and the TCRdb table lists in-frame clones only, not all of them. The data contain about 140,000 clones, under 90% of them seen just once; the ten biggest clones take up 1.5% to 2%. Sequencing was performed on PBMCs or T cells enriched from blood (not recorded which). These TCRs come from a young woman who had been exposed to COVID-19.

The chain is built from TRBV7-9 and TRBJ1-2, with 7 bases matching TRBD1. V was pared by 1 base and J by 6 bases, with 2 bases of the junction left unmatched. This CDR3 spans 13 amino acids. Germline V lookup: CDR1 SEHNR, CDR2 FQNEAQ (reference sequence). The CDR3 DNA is TGTGCCAGCAGCTTAGGACAGGGAGATGGCTACACCTTC. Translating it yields CASSLGQGDGYTF.

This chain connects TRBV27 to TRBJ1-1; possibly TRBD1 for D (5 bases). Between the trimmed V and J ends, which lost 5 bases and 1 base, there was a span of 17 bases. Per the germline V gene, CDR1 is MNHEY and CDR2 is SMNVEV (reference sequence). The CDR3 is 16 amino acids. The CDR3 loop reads CASSAPASQGNTEAFF. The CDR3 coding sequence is TGTGCCAGCAGTGCACCCGCTTCTCAGGGGAACACTGAAGCTTTCTTT.

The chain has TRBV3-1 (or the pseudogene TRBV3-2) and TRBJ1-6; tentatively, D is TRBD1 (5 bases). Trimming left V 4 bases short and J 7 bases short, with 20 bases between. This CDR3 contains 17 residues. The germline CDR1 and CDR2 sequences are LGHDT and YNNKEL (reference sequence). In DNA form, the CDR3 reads TGTGCCAGCAGCCCAAGAGGGAGGGGCATCCCCAATTCACCCCTCCACTTT. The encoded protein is CASSPRGRGIPNSPLHF.

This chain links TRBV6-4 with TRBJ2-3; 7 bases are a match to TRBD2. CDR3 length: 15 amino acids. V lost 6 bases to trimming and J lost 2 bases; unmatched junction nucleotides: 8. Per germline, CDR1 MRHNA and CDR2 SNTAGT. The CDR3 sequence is CASSEGGGATDTQYF. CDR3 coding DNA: TGTGCCAGCAGCGAGGGCGGGGGAGCCACAGATACGCAGTATTTT.

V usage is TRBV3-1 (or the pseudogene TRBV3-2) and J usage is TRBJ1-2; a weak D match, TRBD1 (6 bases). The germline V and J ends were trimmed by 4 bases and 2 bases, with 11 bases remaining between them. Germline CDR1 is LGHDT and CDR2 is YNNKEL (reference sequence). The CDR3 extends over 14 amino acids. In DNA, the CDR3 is TGTGCCAGCAGCCGCGACAGGACCAACTATGGCTACACCTTC. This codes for CASSRDRTNYGYTF.

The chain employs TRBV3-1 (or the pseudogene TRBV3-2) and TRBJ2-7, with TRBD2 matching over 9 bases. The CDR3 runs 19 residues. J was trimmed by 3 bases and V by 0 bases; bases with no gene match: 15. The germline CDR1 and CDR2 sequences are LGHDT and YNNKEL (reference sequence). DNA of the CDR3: TGTGCCAGCAGCCAAGAGTGGGGTAGCGGGAGTCCCGACCACTACGAGCAGTACTTC. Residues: CASSQEWGSGSPDHYEQYF.

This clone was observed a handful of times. CDR3 amino acids: CASSPRGQGYQETQYF. Written as DNA, the CDR3 is TGTGCCAGCAGCCCCCGGGGACAGGGGTACCAAGAGACCCAGTACTTC. This chain joins TRBV9 and TRBJ2-5, with 10 positions matching TRBD1. The CDR3 loop spans 16 amino acids. The V segment lost 4 bases and the J segment 0 bases; nucleotides outside the gene matches: 6. From germline, CDR1 is SGDLS and CDR2 YYNGEE.

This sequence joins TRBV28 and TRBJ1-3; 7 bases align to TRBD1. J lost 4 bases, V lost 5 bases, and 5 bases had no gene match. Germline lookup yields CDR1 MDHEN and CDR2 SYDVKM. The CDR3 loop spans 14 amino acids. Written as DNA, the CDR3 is TGTGCCAGCAGTGCCACAGGGGCGGGAAACACCATATATTTT. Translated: CASSATGAGNTIYF.

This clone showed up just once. CDR3 in amino acids: CASMGTGFNEKLFF. CDR3 in DNA: TGTGCCAGCATGGGGACAGGGTTTAATGAAAAACTGTTTTTT. V usage is TRBV27 and J usage is TRBJ1-4, with 9 bases fitting TRBD1. CDR1 is MNHEY, CDR2 SMNVEV, per germline (reference sequence). The CDR3 length is 14 residues. V trimming: 7 bases; J trimming: 4 bases; junction bases outside the gene matches: 4.

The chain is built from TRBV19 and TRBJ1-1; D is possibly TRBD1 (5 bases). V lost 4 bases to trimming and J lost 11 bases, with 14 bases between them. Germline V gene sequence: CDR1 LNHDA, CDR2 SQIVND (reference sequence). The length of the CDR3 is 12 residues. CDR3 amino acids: CASSTARGVAFF. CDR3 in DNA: TGTGCCAGTAGTACGGCCCGGGGGGTGGCTTTCTTT.

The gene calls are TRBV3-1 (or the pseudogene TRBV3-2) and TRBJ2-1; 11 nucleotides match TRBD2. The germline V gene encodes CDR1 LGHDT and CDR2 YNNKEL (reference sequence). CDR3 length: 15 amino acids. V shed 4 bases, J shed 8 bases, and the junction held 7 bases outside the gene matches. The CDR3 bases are TGTGCCAGCAGCCGTCCTAGCGGGAGGAGGGATGAGCAGTTCTTC. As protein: CASSRPSGRRDEQFF.

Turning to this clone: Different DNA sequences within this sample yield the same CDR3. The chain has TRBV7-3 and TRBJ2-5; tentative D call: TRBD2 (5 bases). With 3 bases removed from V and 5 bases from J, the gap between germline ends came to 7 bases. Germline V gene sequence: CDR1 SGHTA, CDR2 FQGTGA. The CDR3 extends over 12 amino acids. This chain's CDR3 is CASSLSGETQYF. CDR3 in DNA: TGTGCCAGCAGCTTGTCGGGGGAGACCCAGTACTTC.

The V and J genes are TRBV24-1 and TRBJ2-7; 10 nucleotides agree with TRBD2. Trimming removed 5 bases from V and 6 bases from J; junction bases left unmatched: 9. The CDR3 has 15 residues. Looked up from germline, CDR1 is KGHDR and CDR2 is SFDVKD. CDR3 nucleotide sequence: TGTGCCACCAGTGGTCCTAGCGGGGGTCTCGGCGAGCAGTACTTC. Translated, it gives CATSGPSGGLGEQYF.

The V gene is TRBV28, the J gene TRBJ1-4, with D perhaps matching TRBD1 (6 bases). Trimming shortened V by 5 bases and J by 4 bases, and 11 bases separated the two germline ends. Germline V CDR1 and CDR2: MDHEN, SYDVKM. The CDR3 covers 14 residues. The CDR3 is CASSHGGVNEKLFF. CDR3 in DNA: TGTGCCAGCAGTCATGGGGGCGTTAATGAAAAACTGTTTTTT.

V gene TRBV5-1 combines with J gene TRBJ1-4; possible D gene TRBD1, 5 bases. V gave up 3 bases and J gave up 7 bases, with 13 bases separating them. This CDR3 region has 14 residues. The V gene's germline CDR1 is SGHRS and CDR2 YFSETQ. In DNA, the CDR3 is TGCGCCAGCAGCTACCGGGGGAAGAGTGAAAAACTGTTTTTT. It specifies CASSYRGKSEKLFF.

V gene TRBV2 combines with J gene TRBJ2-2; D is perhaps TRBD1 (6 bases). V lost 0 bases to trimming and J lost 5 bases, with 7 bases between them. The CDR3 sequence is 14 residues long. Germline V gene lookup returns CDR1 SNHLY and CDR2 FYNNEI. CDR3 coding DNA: TGTGCCAGCAGTGAAGCCAGGGGAACCGGGGAGCTGTTTTTT. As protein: CASSEARGTGELFF. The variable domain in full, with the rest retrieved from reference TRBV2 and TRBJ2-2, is EPEVTQTPSHQVTQMGQEVILRCVPISNHLYFYWYRQILGQKVEFLVSFYNNEISEKSEIFDDQFSVERPDGSNFTLKIRSTKLEDSAMYFCASSEARGTGELFFGEGSRLTVL.